This TCR beta chain was sequenced for a study of naive and memory T cell subsets. The CDR3 is 16 residues long. The germline V gene has CDR1 MDHEN and CDR2 SYDVKM. V lost 7 bases to trimming and J lost 5 bases; unmatched junction nucleotides: 9. Amplification of ligated cDNA took four PCR rounds with SP2 and nested alpha and beta constant primers. TCRdb analysed the 5' RACE reads with MiXCR anew, one entry per CDR3 protein. The table records roughly 60,000 distinct CDR3 sequences, approximately 6.6% of them present only once. The library had UMIs added by 3' ligation of an oligonucleotide to TCR cDNA. This clonotype has at least ten counts.

The chain employs TRBV28 and TRBJ2-1; TRBD2 agrees at 12 bases. This receptor was obtained from a male donor in good health. The CDR3 sequence is CASTPALAGGNNEQFF. CDR3 nucleotides: TGTGCCAGCACCCCTGCGCTAGCGGGAGGGAACAATGAGCAGTTCTTC.